Shown below are 17 T cell receptor beta chains from a single sample sequenced in a study of response to subunit inactivated influenza vaccine. TCRdb fed the RT-PCR reads into MiXCR, producing one record per CDR3 protein. Among around 570,000 distinct CDR3 sequences listed, 11% were seen once. These records were also assigned to another study, of T cells expressing NK-cell markers. That work adds: The cDNA for TCR beta came from 5'RACE template switching with UMIs.

The starting material was PBMCs from blood, obtained on the day of vaccination. The receptor source for this set is a man aged 50 to 59 who received an inactivated influenza vaccine.

The chain carries TRBV27 and TRBJ2-5; 12 bases align to TRBD2. Per germline, CDR1 MNHEY and CDR2 SMNVEV (reference sequence). The CDR3 is made up of 15 amino acids. V shed 3 bases and J 4 bases; nucleotides not matched to a gene: 3. CDR3 protein: CASSFAGLAGETQYF. The CDR3 DNA is TGTGCCAGCAGTTTCGCGGGACTAGCGGGAGAGACCCAGTACTTC.

This clonotype was seen a single time. The J gene is TRBJ2-7, the V gene TRBV4-3, with D possibly TRBD2 on 6 matching bases. Trimming removed 1 base at V and 6 bases at J, with 16 bases between. Germline loops: CDR1 LGHNA, CDR2 YSLEER. The CDR3 length is 15 residues. CDR3 DNA: TGCGCCAGCAGCCAAGGGAGGGCCGTCCGTTCCGAGCAGTACTTC. Its protein is CASSQGRAVRSEQYF.

This chain joins TRBV30 and TRBJ2-2; D call uncertain. V lost 1 base and J 8 bases, leaving 11 bases between the germline ends. Germline V CDR1 and CDR2: GTSNPN, SVGIG (reference sequence). The CDR3 is 13 amino acids. CDR3 amino acids: CAWSDLLVGELFF. CDR3 nucleotide sequence: TGTGCCTGGAGTGATTTACTTGTTGGGGAGCTGTTTTTT. Based on the CDR3 plus reference TRBV30 and TRBJ2-2, the full variable domain is SQTIHQWPATLVQPVGSPLSLECTVEGTSNPNLYWYRQAAGRGLQLLFYSVGIGQISSEVPQNLSASRPQDRQFILSSKKLLLSDSGFYLCAWSDLLVGELFFGEGSRLTVL.

This clonotype showed up many times. As DNA, the CDR3 is TGTGCCAGCAGCCCCCCTAGAAACACCGGGGAGCTGTTTTTT. Protein sequence: CASSPPRNTGELFF. The chain couples TRBV7-9 to TRBJ2-2; D unresolved. Trimming removed 5 bases at V and 2 bases at J, with 9 bases between. The CDR3 is 14 residues long. CDR1 and CDR2 (germline): SEHNR, FQNEAQ (reference sequence).

This clonotype showed up just a few times. The chain has TRBV29-1 and TRBJ1-2; a possible D gene is TRBD1 (6 bases). Germline V CDR1 and CDR2: SQVTM, ANQGSEA. Trimming took off 3 bases at V and 4 bases at J, with 18 bases between the two ends. The CDR3 is made up of 15 amino acids. For the CDR3, the DNA is TGCAGCGTTGATGGGGGGCCCCCCCCACGCTATGGCTACACCTTC. It yields the protein CSVDGGPPPRYGYTF.

This clonotype was seen only a few times. V usage is TRBV6-5 and J usage is TRBJ2-2; TRBD2 agrees at 9 bases. The CDR3 length is 16 residues. V was clipped by 7 bases and J by 6 bases; unmatched bases: 12. Germline-derived CDR1 and CDR2 are MNHEY and SVGAGI. The CDR3 nucleotides read TGTGCCAGCACTTCCCCGGGCGGGAGGGGCGCCGGGGAGCTGTTTTTT. Its translation: CASTSPGGRGAGELFF.

This clonotype was detected a few times. The chain carries TRBV5-6 and TRBJ2-1; D is perhaps TRBD1 or TRBD2 (5 bases each). V was pared by 0 bases and J by 6 bases, with 13 bases between. The CDR3 is 15 residues long. Germline V gene sequence: CDR1 SGHDT, CDR2 YYEEEE. CDR3 nucleotides: TGTGCCAGCAGCTTGGCCGGGGACCTGGGCAATGAGCAGTTCTTC. Translation gives CASSLAGDLGNEQFF.

This clonotype was observed a handful of times. The chain has TRBV12-3 or TRBV12-4 and TRBJ2-1; D gene ambiguous. V lost 4 bases and J lost 15, with 13 bases in between. The CDR3 is 11 amino acids. The CDR3 DNA reads TGTGCCAGCAGTTCCCTACATGCGCCGTTCTTC. It yields the protein CASSSLHAPFF.

This sequence joins TRBV6-1 and TRBJ2-1; 8 nucleotides align to TRBD2. The germline V gene encodes CDR1 MNHNS and CDR2 SASEGT. CDR3 size: 18 residues. V gave up 7 bases and J gave up 4 bases; unmatched junction bases: 18. The CDR3 bases are TGTGCCAGCATACAGGGTCGGATTGGGACTAGTGGGTACAATGAGCAGTTCTTC. Protein sequence: CASIQGRIGTSGYNEQFF.

Ten or more counts support this clonotype. The CDR3 reads CASSSQNQETQYF. CDR3 DNA: TGTGCCAGCAGCTCTCAAAATCAAGAGACCCAGTACTTC. This chain uses TRBV5-6 with TRBJ2-5; D gene unclear. Germline lookup yields CDR1 SGHDT and CDR2 YYEEEE. The CDR3 extends over 13 amino acids. The ends were cut back, 3 bases at V and 2 bases at J, with 8 bases in the middle.

A few counts support this clonotype. The chain links TRBV6-5 to TRBJ1-3; D gene unclear. Per germline, CDR1 MNHEY and CDR2 SVGAGI. The CDR3 length is 13 residues. V lost 2 bases, J lost 3 bases, and 5 bases lay in between. The CDR3 DNA is TGTGCCAGCAGTTACCTCGGTGGAAACACCATATATTTT. Translated, it gives CASSYLGGNTIYF.

The V call is TRBV3-1, the J call TRBJ2-5, with 10 bases fitting TRBD2. With 2 bases clipped from V and 4 bases from J, the junction kept 10 bases outside the gene matches. The CDR3 is made up of 17 amino acids. Germline CDR1 is LGHDT and CDR2 is YNNKEL (reference sequence). The CDR3 spells CASSQFSSGRRGETQYF. CDR3 sequence (DNA): TGTGCCAGCAGCCAATTTTCTAGCGGGAGAAGAGGAGAGACCCAGTACTTC.

This clonotype was picked up many times. The V gene is TRBV29-1, the J gene TRBJ2-7; the D gene is possibly TRBD2 (6 bases). V lost 1 base, J lost 2 bases, and 15 bases lay in between. The CDR3 extends over 15 amino acids. CDR1 is SQVTM and CDR2 is ANQGSEA in the germline V gene. The CDR3 loop is CSVEVRGLATYEQYF. CDR3 sequence (DNA): TGCAGCGTTGAAGTAAGGGGACTCGCTACCTACGAGCAGTACTTC.

This clonotype was detected only a few times. The V call is TRBV20-1, the J call TRBJ1-6; no clear D. The CDR3 spans 15 residues. V was cut by 2 bases and J by 6 bases, with 14 bases left in between. Per germline, CDR1 DFQATT and CDR2 SNEGSKA (reference sequence). The CDR3 loop reads CSARNSGLTNSPLHF. The CDR3 DNA is TGCAGTGCTAGAAATTCCGGGCTTACTAATTCACCCCTCCACTTT.

There are a few counts of this clonotype. The rearrangement links TRBV20-1 to TRBJ2-2; 8 positions match TRBD1. J gave up 7 bases and V 0 bases, and 4 bases lay outside the gene matches. The V gene's germline CDR1 is DFQATT and CDR2 SNEGSKA (reference sequence). CDR3 length: 14 amino acids. CDR3: CSARDGTGLGELFF. The CDR3 nucleotides are TGCAGTGCTAGAGACGGGACAGGTCTCGGGGAGCTGTTTTTT.

J is TRBJ2-2 and V is TRBV11-2; D is perhaps TRBD1 (5 bases). This CDR3 is built from 16 residues. V gave up 1 base and J gave up 3 bases, with 12 bases separating them. The germline CDR1 and CDR2 sequences are SGHAT and FQNNGV. The CDR3 DNA follows: TGTGCCAGCAGCTTAGTTTCCAGGGCGTACACCGGGGAGCTGTTTTTT. It translates to CASSLVSRAYTGELFF.

This clonotype appeared a few times. This chain uses TRBV27 with TRBJ2-3; 12 nucleotides align to TRBD2. V lost 6 bases, J lost 5 bases, and 15 bases stayed unmatched. Germline V gives CDR1 MNHEY, CDR2 SMNVEV (reference sequence). The CDR3 length is 18 residues. The DNA of the CDR3 is TGTGCCAGCAGCGAACCCCCCCTAGCGGGGGGGCTTGTAGATACGCAGTATTTT. Amino acid sequence: CASSEPPLAGGLVDTQYF.